The source of this TCR beta chain is a study of T cell responses to AZD1222 COVID-19 vaccine. Overall study findings and caveats: Only a handful of people who got AZD1222 tested seropositive at baseline.

This clone appeared a single time. Its antigen is not identified. The CDR3 has 13 amino acids. Trimming cost V 2 bases and J 2 bases, with 8 bases left between them. The germline V gene has CDR1 GTSNPN and CDR2 SVGIG (reference sequence). Profiling relied on immunoSEQ multiplex PCR, and the TCRdb table lists in-frame clones only, not all of them. The sample carries some 140,000 clones, 90% to 95% recorded once. This specimen was peripheral blood, taken on day 0 of AZD1222 vaccination. This rearrangement joins TRBV30 to TRBJ2-3; D may match TRBD1 or TRBD2 (5 bases each). The TCR originated in an adult in good health. DNA for the CDR3: TGTGCCTGGAGTTTCGGGACCACAGATACGCAGTATTTT. Amino acids: CAWSFGTTDTQYF. The variable domain in full, with the rest retrieved from reference TRBV30 and TRBJ2-3, is SQTIHQWPATLVQPVGSPLSLECTVEGTSNPNLYWYRQAAGRGLQLLFYSVGIGQISSEVPQNLSASRPQDRQFILSSKKLLLSDSGFYLCAWSFGTTDTQYFGPGTRLTVL.